One sample yielded the 4 T cell receptor beta chains listed below, sequenced in a study of OX40 agonist ivuxolimab in advanced cancers. Data came from immunoSEQ multiplex PCR; TCRdb stores just in-frame clones and leaves some out. The sample has roughly 84,000 clones, around 85% seen once. Source: CD4+ or CD8+ T cells sorted from blood, taken in a trial of the OX40 agonist ivuxolimab. The receptor source for this set is an adult with an advanced solid tumor such as melanoma, head and neck, liver or kidney cancer.

The chain links TRBV6-5 to TRBJ1-1, with D maybe TRBD1 (5 bases). Trimming cost V 4 bases and J 6 bases, with 12 bases left between them. Germline-derived CDR1 and CDR2 are MNHEY and SVGAGI. The CDR3 loop spans 13 amino acids. The CDR3 sequence: CASSFPGTAEAFF. The CDR3 DNA follows: TGTGCCAGCAGTTTCCCAGGGACCGCTGAAGCTTTCTTT.

This chain joins TRBV4-3 and TRBJ1-5, with D perhaps TRBD1 (5 bases). Per germline, CDR1 LGHNA and CDR2 YSLEER. The CDR3 loop spans 13 amino acids. V dropped 4 bases and J dropped 6 bases, with 10 bases sitting between them. The CDR3 loop reads CASSLDNSQPQHF. The CDR3, as DNA: TGCGCCAGCAGCCTGGACAATTCTCAGCCCCAGCATTTT.

The chain carries TRBV28 and TRBJ2-5; either TRBD1 or TRBD2 may fit D (5 bases each). CDR3 length: 16 residues. Germline assignment: CDR1 MDHEN and CDR2 SYDVKM. Trimming removed 7 bases from V and 3 bases from J, with 21 bases in between. The CDR3 protein is CASKSDLGTRKETQYF. The CDR3 DNA reads TGTGCCAGCAAATCCGACCTCGGGACCCGGAAAGAGACCCAGTACTTC.

This chain joins TRBV7-3 and TRBJ2-5; a possible D gene is TRBD2 (5 bases). This CDR3 is 13 amino acids long. CDR1 and CDR2 from the germline V gene are SGHTA and FQGTGA. Deletions cut 2 bases from V and 3 bases from J, with 7 bases between. The CDR3 DNA reads TGTGCCAGCAGCTTAGTCGGGGAAGAGACCCAGTACTTC. It yields the protein CASSLVGEETQYF. The complete variable domain, with remaining parts taken from reference TRBV7-3 and TRBJ2-5, reads GAGVSQTPSNKVTEKGKYVELRCDPISGHTALYWYRQSLGQGPEFLIYFQGTGAADDSGLPNDRFFAVRPEGSVSTLKIQRTERGDSAVYLCASSLVGEETQYFGPGTRLLVL.